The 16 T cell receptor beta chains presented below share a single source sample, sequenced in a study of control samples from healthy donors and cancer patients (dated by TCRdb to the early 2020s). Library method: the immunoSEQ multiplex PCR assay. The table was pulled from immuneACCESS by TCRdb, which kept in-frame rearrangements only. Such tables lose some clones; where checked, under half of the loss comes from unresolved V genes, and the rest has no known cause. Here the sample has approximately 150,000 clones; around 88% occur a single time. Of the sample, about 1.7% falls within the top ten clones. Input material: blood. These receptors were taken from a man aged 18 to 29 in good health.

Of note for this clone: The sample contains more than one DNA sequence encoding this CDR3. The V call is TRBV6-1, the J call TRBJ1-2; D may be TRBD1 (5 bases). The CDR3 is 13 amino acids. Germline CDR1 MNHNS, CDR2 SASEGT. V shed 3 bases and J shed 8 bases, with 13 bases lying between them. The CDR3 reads CASSEVQGGGYTF. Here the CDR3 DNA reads TGTGCCAGCAGTGAGGTCCAGGGTGGAGGCTACACCTTC.

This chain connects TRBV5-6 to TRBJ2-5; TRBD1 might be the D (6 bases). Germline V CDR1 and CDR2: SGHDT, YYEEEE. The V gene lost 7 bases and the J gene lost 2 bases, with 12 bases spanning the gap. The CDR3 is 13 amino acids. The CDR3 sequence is CASSRGTQETQYF. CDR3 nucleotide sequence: TGTGCCAGCTCCAGGGGCACACAAGAGACCCAGTACTTC.

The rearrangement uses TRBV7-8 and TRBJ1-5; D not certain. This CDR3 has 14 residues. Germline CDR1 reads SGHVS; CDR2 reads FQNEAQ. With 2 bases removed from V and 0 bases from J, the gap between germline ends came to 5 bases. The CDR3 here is CASSLPGSNQPQHF. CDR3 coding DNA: TGTGCCAGCAGCTTACCGGGTAGCAATCAGCCCCAGCATTTT.

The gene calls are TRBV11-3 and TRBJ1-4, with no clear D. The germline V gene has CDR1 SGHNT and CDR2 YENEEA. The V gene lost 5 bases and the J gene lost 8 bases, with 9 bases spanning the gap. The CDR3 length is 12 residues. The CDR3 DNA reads TGTGCCAGCAGCCCGCATTTCGAAAAACTGTTTTTT. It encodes CASSPHFEKLFF.

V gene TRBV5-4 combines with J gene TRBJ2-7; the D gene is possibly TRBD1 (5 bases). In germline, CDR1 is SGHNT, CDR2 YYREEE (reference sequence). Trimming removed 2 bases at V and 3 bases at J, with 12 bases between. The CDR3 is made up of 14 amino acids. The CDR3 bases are TGTGCCAGCAGCTTTGGGCAGGGTAGCTACGAGCAGTACTTC. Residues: CASSFGQGSYEQYF.

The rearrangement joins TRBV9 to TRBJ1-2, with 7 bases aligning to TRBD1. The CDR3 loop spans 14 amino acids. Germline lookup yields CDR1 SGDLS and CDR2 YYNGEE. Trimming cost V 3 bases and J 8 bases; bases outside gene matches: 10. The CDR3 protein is CASSAGTARSGYTF. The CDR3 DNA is TGTGCCAGCAGCGCCGGGACAGCCCGCTCGGGCTACACCTTC.

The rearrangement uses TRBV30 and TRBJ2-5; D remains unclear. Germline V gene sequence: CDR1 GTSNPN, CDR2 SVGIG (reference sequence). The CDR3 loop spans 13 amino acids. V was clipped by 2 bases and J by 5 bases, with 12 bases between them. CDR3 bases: TGTGCCTGGAGTAGGCAGCTCGGGGAGACCCAGTACTTC. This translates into CAWSRQLGETQYF.

The DNA for the CDR3 is TGTGCCAGCAGAGGACTCGGCCCCTCTGGAAACACCATATATTTT. Translated: CASRGLGPSGNTIYF. The rearrangement links TRBV28 to TRBJ1-3; D uncertain. The germline V and J ends were trimmed by 6 bases and 0 bases, with 12 bases remaining between them. CDR1 is MDHEN and CDR2 is SYDVKM in the germline V gene. The length of the CDR3 is 15 residues.

CDR3 protein: CASSTGQTNTGELFF. The CDR3 region has the DNA TGTGCCAGCAGTACGGGACAGACGAACACCGGGGAGCTGTTTTTT. V is TRBV6-2 or TRBV6-3 and J is TRBJ2-2, with TRBD1 matching over 7 bases. V lost 5 bases, J lost 0 bases, and 3 bases stayed unmatched. Germline values: CDR1 MNHEY, CDR2 SVGEGT. The length of the CDR3 is 15 residues.

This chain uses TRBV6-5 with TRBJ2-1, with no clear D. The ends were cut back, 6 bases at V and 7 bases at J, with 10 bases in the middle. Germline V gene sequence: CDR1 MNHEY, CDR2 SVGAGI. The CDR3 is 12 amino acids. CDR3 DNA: TGTGCCAGCAGCTCCTACGGGAATGAGCAGTTCTTC. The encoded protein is CASSSYGNEQFF.

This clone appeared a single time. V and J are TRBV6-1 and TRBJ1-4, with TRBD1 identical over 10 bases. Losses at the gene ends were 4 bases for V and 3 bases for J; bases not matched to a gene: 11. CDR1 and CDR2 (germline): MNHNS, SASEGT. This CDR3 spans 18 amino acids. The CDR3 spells CASSGLGTGAWANEKLFF. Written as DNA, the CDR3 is TGTGCCAGCAGTGGCCTAGGGACAGGGGCATGGGCTAATGAAAAACTGTTTTTT.

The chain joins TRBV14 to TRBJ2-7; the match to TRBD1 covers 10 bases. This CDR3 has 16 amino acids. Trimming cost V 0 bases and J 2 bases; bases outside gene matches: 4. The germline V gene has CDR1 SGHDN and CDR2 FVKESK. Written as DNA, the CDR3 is TGTGCCAGCAGCCAAGAAATAGGGACAGGGGCCTACGAGCAGTACTTC. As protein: CASSQEIGTGAYEQYF.

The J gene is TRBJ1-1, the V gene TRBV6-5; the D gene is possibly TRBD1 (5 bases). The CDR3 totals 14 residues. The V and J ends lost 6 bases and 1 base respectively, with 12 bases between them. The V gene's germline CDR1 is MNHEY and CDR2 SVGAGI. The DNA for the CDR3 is TGTGCCAGCAGATCCTCGACAGAGAACACTGAAGCTTTCTTT. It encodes CASRSSTENTEAFF.

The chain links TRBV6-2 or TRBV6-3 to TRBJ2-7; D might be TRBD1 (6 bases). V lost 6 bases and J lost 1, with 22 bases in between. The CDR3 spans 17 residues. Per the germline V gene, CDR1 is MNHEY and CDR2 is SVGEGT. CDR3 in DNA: TGTGCCAGCAGCCCTCACGTCCGTCGGACAGCGTCCTACGAGCAGTACTTC. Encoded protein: CASSPHVRRTASYEQYF.

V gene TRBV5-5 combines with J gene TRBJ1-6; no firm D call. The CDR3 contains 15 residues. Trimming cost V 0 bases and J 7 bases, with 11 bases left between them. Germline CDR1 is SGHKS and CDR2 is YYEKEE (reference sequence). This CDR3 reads CASSLAGITNSPLHF. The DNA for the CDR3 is TGTGCCAGCAGCTTGGCGGGGATCACCAATTCACCCCTCCACTTT.

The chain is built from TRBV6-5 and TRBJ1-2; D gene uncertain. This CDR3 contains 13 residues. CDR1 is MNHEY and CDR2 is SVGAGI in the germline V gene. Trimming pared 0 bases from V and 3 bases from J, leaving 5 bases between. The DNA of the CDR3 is TGTGCCAGCAGTTACTCGCAGGACTATGGCTACACCTTC. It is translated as CASSYSQDYGYTF.